These 21 T cell receptor beta chains were all obtained from the same sample, sequenced in a study of blood T cell repertoires in COVID-19. The repertoire was sequenced with immunoSEQ multiplex PCR; TCRdb's copy has only in-frame clones and lacks some. The sample comprises a few hundred thousand clones, 85% to 90% of which are singletons, and 1.5% to 2% rests with the top ten. Sequencing input: PBMCs or T cells enriched from blood (not recorded which). The receptors were sampled from a woman under 40 who had recovered from COVID-19.

The rearrangement links TRBV18 to TRBJ1-2, with 9 bases fitting TRBD1. The germline V gene has CDR1 KGHSH and CDR2 LQKENI. After removal of 5 bases from V and 6 bases from J, the junction contained 10 bases not matched to a gene. The CDR3 runs to 15 residues. The CDR3 DNA is TGTGCCAGCTCATCGGGACAGGGTCGTGCCGATGGCTACACCTTC. Its translation is CASSSGQGRADGYTF. The whole variable domain, filled in from reference TRBV18 and TRBJ1-2, reads NAGVMQNPRHLVRRRGQEARLRCSPMKGHSHVYWYRQLPEEGLKFMVYLQKENIIDESGMPKERFSAEFPKEGPSILRIQQVVRGDSAAYFCASSSGQGRADGYTFGSGTRLTVV.

The chain links TRBV6-6 to TRBJ1-3; D gene ambiguous. Per germline, CDR1 MNHNY and CDR2 SVGAGI (reference sequence). CDR3 length equals 14 residues. Trimming shortened V by 2 bases and J by 0 bases, and 5 bases separated the two germline ends. Here the CDR3 DNA reads TGTGCCAGCAGTTACCTCGTCTCTGGAAACACCATATATTTT. Its translation: CASSYLVSGNTIYF.

The genes are TRBV2 and TRBJ1-6, with TRBD1 as a possible D gene (6 bases). Looked up from germline, CDR1 is SNHLY and CDR2 is FYNNEI. V was pared by 2 bases and J by 7 bases, with 12 bases between. CDR3 length: 15 amino acids. CDR3 protein: CASSERGGGNSPLHF. The CDR3 bases are TGTGCCAGCAGTGAACGAGGGGGGGGGAATTCACCCCTCCACTTT.

The rearrangement uses TRBV7-2 and TRBJ1-5; D might be TRBD1 (5 bases). Germline lookup yields CDR1 SGHTA and CDR2 FQGNSA. This CDR3 has 15 residues. Between the trimmed V and J ends, which lost 5 bases and 5 bases, there was a span of 16 bases. CDR3 sequence (DNA): TGTGCCAGCAGCCCAACTATGACAGATTATCAGCCCCAGCATTTT. Amino acid sequence: CASSPTMTDYQPQHF.

The rearrangement joins TRBV6-5 to TRBJ1-1, with D possibly TRBD1 on 5 matching bases. The length of the CDR3 is 14 residues. Germline V CDR1 and CDR2: MNHEY, SVGAGI. Between the trimmed V and J ends, which lost 8 bases and 4 bases, there was a span of 17 bases. This CDR3 is CASRAGNIGTEAFF. CDR3 DNA: TGTGCCAGCCGGGCAGGGAATATCGGCACTGAAGCTTTCTTT.

This clone was seen only a few times. This chain connects TRBV27 to TRBJ1-6, with D perhaps matching TRBD1 (6 bases). Germline V gives CDR1 MNHEY, CDR2 SMNVEV (reference sequence). V lost 1 base to trimming and J lost 7 bases, with 8 bases between them. The CDR3 totals 14 residues. CDR3 nucleotides: TGTGCCAGCAGTTTATGGGGGCCAAATTCACCCCTCCACTTT. As protein: CASSLWGPNSPLHF.

The V gene is TRBV28, the J gene TRBJ1-5; D remains ambiguous. CDR1 and CDR2 (germline): MDHEN, SYDVKM. The CDR3 spans 15 residues. The V and J ends lost 7 bases and 0 bases respectively, with 13 bases between them. The CDR3 reads CASNSPDYSNQPQHF. In nucleotides, the CDR3 is TGTGCCAGCAATAGCCCGGACTATAGCAATCAGCCCCAGCATTTT.

The V gene is TRBV7-2, the J gene TRBJ1-6, with 10 bases that match TRBD1. Germline V CDR1 and CDR2: SGHTA, FQGNSA. The junction had 8 bases not matched to a gene; V was cut back by 1 base and J by 14 bases. This CDR3 is 15 amino acids long. CDR3 sequence: CASSLDGTGAFTLHF. Written as DNA, the CDR3 is TGTGCCAGCAGCTTAGACGGGACAGGGGCTTTCACCCTCCACTTT.

This rearrangement joins TRBV28 to TRBJ1-2; D is uncertain. This CDR3 contains 16 residues. Germline lookup yields CDR1 MDHEN and CDR2 SYDVKM. The V gene lost 5 bases and the J gene lost 4 bases, with 20 bases spanning the gap. CDR3 sequence reads: CASSNPISAVGYGYTF. In DNA form, the CDR3 reads TGTGCCAGCAGTAATCCAATTTCGGCGGTCGGCTATGGCTACACCTTC.

This chain uses TRBV5-4 with TRBJ1-1, with TRBD1 as a possible D gene (5 bases). Trimming shortened V by 2 bases and J by 1 base, and 9 bases separated the two germline ends. The CDR3 is 14 amino acids. Per the germline V gene, CDR1 is SGHNT and CDR2 is YYREEE (reference sequence). The CDR3 region has the DNA TGTGCCAGCAGCTTCCTCCAGGGGAACACTGAAGCTTTCTTT. As protein: CASSFLQGNTEAFF.

This clone was seen just once. CDR3 amino acids: CASSLGGLAGGTGELFF. DNA of the CDR3: TGTGCCAGCAGCTTGGGGGGACTAGCGGGAGGTACCGGGGAGCTGTTTTTT. The J gene is TRBJ2-2, the V gene TRBV5-4; 15 bases line up with TRBD2. The CDR3 loop spans 17 amino acids. Germline CDR1 reads SGHNT; CDR2 reads YYREEE (reference sequence). V was pared by 0 bases and J by 5 bases, with 2 bases of the junction left unmatched.

A single count supports this clone. The rearrangement links TRBV7-9 to TRBJ1-2, with TRBD1 matching 9 bases. J gave up 5 bases and V 5 bases, and 15 bases lay outside the gene matches. The CDR3 length is 17 residues. The germline gives CDR1 SEHNR, CDR2 FQNEAQ (reference sequence). The CDR3 protein is CASSPPLNRGRRYGYTF. The DNA for the CDR3 is TGTGCCAGCAGCCCTCCCCTAAACAGGGGGCGAAGGTATGGCTACACCTTC. The full variable domain, in which reference TRBV7-9 and TRBJ1-2 provide the parts outside the CDR3, is DTGVSQNPRHKITKRGQNVTFRCDPISEHNRLYWYRQTLGQGPEFLTYFQNEAQLEKSRLLSDRFSAERPKGSFSTLEIQRTEQGDSAMYLCASSPPLNRGRRYGYTFGSGTRLTVV.

CDR3 region: CAGRVVASADTQYF. In DNA, the CDR3 is TGTGCCGGGCGGGTGGTAGCGTCCGCAGATACGCAGTATTTT. The V and J genes are TRBV7-2 and TRBJ2-3; D is perhaps TRBD2 (5 bases). Germline values: CDR1 SGHTA, CDR2 FQGNSA. The V end lost 11 bases, the J end lost 4 bases, and 19 bases lay between the germline ends. This CDR3 has 14 residues.

The chain employs TRBV18 and TRBJ1-3; the match to TRBD1 covers 7 bases. V was clipped by 2 bases and J by 0 bases; unmatched bases: 7. The CDR3 has 17 residues. Germline CDR1 KGHSH, CDR2 LQKENI. This chain's CDR3 is CASSPRQGLPSGNTIYF. CDR3 DNA: TGTGCCAGCTCACCAAGACAGGGCCTTCCCTCTGGAAACACCATATATTTT. Looking up the rest from reference TRBV18 and TRBJ1-3 gives the full variable domain: NAGVMQNPRHLVRRRGQEARLRCSPMKGHSHVYWYRQLPEEGLKFMVYLQKENIIDESGMPKERFSAEFPKEGPSILRIQQVVRGDSAAYFCASSPRQGLPSGNTIYFGEGSWLTVV.

This clone was seen only a few times. This rearrangement joins TRBV5-4 to TRBJ2-1; D might be TRBD2 (7 bases). Germline V gene sequence: CDR1 SGHNT, CDR2 YYREEE (reference sequence). The CDR3 length is 16 residues. V gave up 6 bases and J gave up 3 bases, with 19 bases separating them. Here the CDR3 DNA reads TGTGCCAGCACCATTGGGGGGGCGAGCGGCTACAATGAGCAGTTCTTC. Translating it yields CASTIGGASGYNEQFF.

A note on this clone: At one of its ends the junction is not consistent with the germline gene, which may arise from a read error. This chain uses TRBV6-5 with TRBJ1-5, with TRBD1 matching over 9 bases. The germline gives CDR1 MNHEY, CDR2 SVGAGI. CDR3 length equals 16 residues. The CDR3 DNA follows: TGTGCCAGCAGTCACTCCGGGACAGGGATAATGGAGCCCCAGCATTTT. Residues: CASSHSGTGIMEPQHF.

On this clone itself: The identical CDR3 is also encoded by other nucleotide sequences in the sample. The gene calls are TRBV19 and TRBJ2-1, with D perhaps matching TRBD2 (6 bases). V was shortened by 0 bases and J by 4 bases, with 7 bases between the two germline ends. Germline values: CDR1 LNHDA, CDR2 SQIVND (reference sequence). The CDR3 consists of 14 residues. The CDR3 coding sequence is TGTGCCAGTAGTATAGAGGGGGGTTACAATGAGCAGTTCTTC. Protein product: CASSIEGGYNEQFF.

The rearrangement links TRBV27 to TRBJ2-7, with 10 bases identical to TRBD2. Germline V gives CDR1 MNHEY, CDR2 SMNVEV (reference sequence). CDR3 length equals 15 residues. Losses at the gene ends were 6 bases for V and 3 bases for J; bases not matched to a gene: 8. The CDR3 reads CASRPRTSGHYEQYF. Written as DNA, the CDR3 is TGTGCCAGCAGGCCGAGGACTAGCGGACACTACGAGCAGTACTTC.

The genes are TRBV12-5 and TRBJ2-1; 13 positions match TRBD2. The trim removed 0 bases at V and 1 base at J, leaving 3 bases unmatched. From germline, CDR1 is LGHNT and CDR2 FRNRAP. The CDR3 is 18 amino acids. The CDR3 loop is CASGLVATSGRSYNEQFF. CDR3 nucleotide sequence: TGTGCTAGTGGTTTGGTGGCGACTAGCGGGAGGTCCTACAATGAGCAGTTCTTC. The whole variable domain, remainder taken from reference TRBV12-5 and TRBJ2-1, is DARVTQTPRHKVTEMGQEVTMRCQPILGHNTVFWYRQTMMQGLELLAYFRNRAPLDDSGMPKDRFSAEMPDATLATLKIQPSEPRDSAVYFCASGLVATSGRSYNEQFFGPGTRLTVL.

The V gene is TRBV11-3, the J gene TRBJ2-5; 10 nucleotides line up with TRBD1. The CDR3 consists of 15 residues. The trim removed 6 bases at V and 5 bases at J, leaving 9 bases unmatched. CDR1 and CDR2 (germline): SGHNT, YENEEA. The CDR3 spells CASSEGQGRLETQYF. CDR3 bases: TGTGCCAGCAGTGAGGGACAGGGGCGACTGGAGACCCAGTACTTC.

Comment on this clone: The sample holds other DNA sequences that translate to the same CDR3. The CDR3 protein is CASSLDRGYEQYF. The CDR3, as DNA: TGCGCCAGCAGCTTGGACAGGGGCTACGAGCAGTACTTC. The rearrangement uses TRBV5-1 and TRBJ2-7, with 7 bases that match TRBD1. This CDR3 spans 13 amino acids. Trimming at V came to 0 bases and at J to 3 bases, leaving 0 bases not matched to a gene. Germline CDR1 reads SGHRS; CDR2 reads YFSETQ.